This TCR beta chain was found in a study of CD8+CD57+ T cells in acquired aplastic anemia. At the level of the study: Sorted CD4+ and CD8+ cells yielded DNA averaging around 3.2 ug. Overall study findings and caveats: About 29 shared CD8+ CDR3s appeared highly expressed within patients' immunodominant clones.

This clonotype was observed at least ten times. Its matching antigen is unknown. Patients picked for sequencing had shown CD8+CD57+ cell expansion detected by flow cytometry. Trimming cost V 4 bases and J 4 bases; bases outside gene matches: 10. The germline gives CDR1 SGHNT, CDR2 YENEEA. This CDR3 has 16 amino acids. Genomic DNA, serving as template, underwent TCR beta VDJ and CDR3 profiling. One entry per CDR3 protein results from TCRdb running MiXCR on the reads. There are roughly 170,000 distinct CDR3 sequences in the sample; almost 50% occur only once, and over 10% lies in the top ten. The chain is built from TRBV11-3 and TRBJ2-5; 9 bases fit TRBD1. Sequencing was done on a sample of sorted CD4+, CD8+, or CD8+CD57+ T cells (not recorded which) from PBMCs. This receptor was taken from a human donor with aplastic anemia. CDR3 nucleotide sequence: TGTGCCAGCAGCTCCACCGGGACAGGGAGGGGAGAGACCCAGTACTTC. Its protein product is CASSSTGTGRGETQYF.